A single sample gave rise to the 9 T cell receptor beta chains below, sequenced in a study of human T cells and chemical hapten exposure. TCRdb re-analysed the RACE reads in MiXCR, keeping a single row per CDR3 protein. Of more than 70,000 distinct CDR3 sequences listed, about 9% were seen once; the top ten hold just over 2.5%. As to time point: pre-sensitization, week 0. Treatment of the sample: therapeutic diphenylcyclopropenone sensitization with weekly scalp DPC. Source: whole blood, taken in connection with sensitization to the hapten diphenylcyclopropenone (DPC). These receptors all stem from a man aged 40-55 years with alopecia areata. Some clones in this sample may be carry-over from other donors' samples.

The table lists this clonotype with many counts. The CDR3 DNA follows: TGTGCCTCGGGGCCCCCAGATACGCAGTATTTT. It is translated as CASGPPDTQYF. This rearrangement joins TRBV7-9 to TRBJ2-3, with D possibly called TRBD1 or TRBD2 (5 bases each). The V gene's germline CDR1 is SEHNR and CDR2 FQNEAQ (reference sequence). V was pared by 11 bases and J by 4 bases, with 10 bases between. The CDR3 has 11 residues.

Regarding this clonotype: The germline gene is not matched at one end of the junction; a read error may be the cause. The V and J genes are TRBV12-3 or TRBV12-4 and TRBJ2-2; 14 bases line up with TRBD2. This CDR3 has 14 residues. CDR3 loop: CASGGLAGVGEMFF. Here the CDR3 DNA reads TGTGCCAGCGGGGGACTAGCGGGAGTTGGGGAGATGTTTTTT.

This clonotype was seen repeatedly, ten times or more. The chain employs TRBV12-3 or TRBV12-4 and TRBJ1-2; tentatively, D is TRBD1 (5 bases). The CDR3 runs 13 residues. Trimming removed 6 bases at V and 3 bases at J, with 11 bases between. The CDR3 sequence is CASSSQGYYGYTF. CDR3 bases: TGTGCCAGCAGCTCTCAGGGCTACTATGGCTACACCTTC.

This clonotype appeared many times. The V and J genes are TRBV7-9 and TRBJ1-2; 7 nucleotides agree with TRBD1. V lost 3 bases to trimming and J lost 5 bases; unmatched junction nucleotides: 6. The CDR3 contains 14 residues. Germline V gene lookup returns CDR1 SEHNR and CDR2 FQNEAQ (reference sequence). The CDR3: CASSFLQGSYGYTF. The CDR3 nucleotides are TGTGCCAGCAGCTTCCTACAGGGGAGTTATGGCTACACCTTC.

This clonotype was seen repeatedly, ten times or more. The rearrangement uses TRBV24-1 and TRBJ2-7; D is uncertain. The germline V and J ends were trimmed by 5 bases and 1 base, with 20 bases remaining between them. This CDR3 has 17 amino acids. CDR1 is KGHDR, CDR2 SFDVKD, per germline. DNA of the CDR3: TGTGCCACCAGTGCTAGGGATGGAAGAGTAAGGTCCTACGAGCAGTACTTC. Translating it yields CATSARDGRVRSYEQYF.

At least ten counts were recorded for this clonotype. The chain links TRBV5-1 to TRBJ2-3; 9 bases fit TRBD2. The CDR3 runs 16 residues. The J segment lost 2 bases and the V segment lost 3 bases, leaving 7 bases of the junction unmatched. CDR1 and CDR2 (germline): SGHRS, YFSETQ. CDR3 coding DNA: TGCGCCAGCAGCTCCTCGACTAGCGGCGTCACAGATACGCAGTATTTT. This sequence encodes CASSSSTSGVTDTQYF.

This clonotype came up many times. The chain has TRBV18 and TRBJ2-5; D remains unclear. V lost 3 bases and J 7 bases, leaving 9 bases between the germline ends. CDR3 length: 12 residues. CDR1 is KGHSH and CDR2 is LQKENI in the germline V gene. The CDR3 DNA reads TGTGCCAGCTCACCGGAACTGGGGACCCAGTACTTC. Protein: CASSPELGTQYF.

The chain combines TRBV29-1 with TRBJ2-1; 8 bases map to TRBD2. Germline loops: CDR1 SQVTM, CDR2 ANQGSEA. V lost 6 bases, J lost 8 bases, and 9 bases stayed unmatched. The CDR3 runs 13 residues. CDR3 residues: CSVTGLVFYEQFF. The CDR3 bases are TGCAGCGTCACGGGACTAGTTTTTTATGAGCAGTTCTTC.

The CDR3 nucleotides are TGTGCCAGCAGCCCCACCCGTGACTATGGCTACACCTTC. This sequence encodes CASSPTRDYGYTF. V is TRBV6-6 and J is TRBJ1-2; D gene unclear. The CDR3 extends over 13 amino acids. Germline V gene data show CDR1 as MNHNY and CDR2 as SVGAGI (reference sequence). V was shortened by 6 bases and J by 3 bases, with 11 bases between the two germline ends.